These 24 T cell receptor beta chains came from one sample sequenced in a study of read filtering for tumor transcriptome and immune sequencing. Molecular barcoded adaptors covering alpha/delta and beta/gamma chains were used on approximately 400 ng RNA. MiXCR, applied by TCRdb to the reads, yields one record per CDR3 protein. The sample lists tens of thousands of distinct CDR3 sequences, 20% to 25% seen once, with roughly a sixth in the top ten. The sample comprised a population of CD138-negative cells sorted from bone marrow. The receptors stem from a donor over 35 with multiple myeloma.

This clonotype was counted at least ten times. The DNA for the CDR3 is TGTGCCAGCAGGAGAGGGGGCGATGAGCAGTTCTTC. Its translation: CASRRGGDEQFF. V is TRBV2 and J is TRBJ2-1; 7 bases map to TRBD1. V was clipped by 6 bases and J by 8 bases; unmatched bases: 4. The CDR3 runs to 12 residues. Germline V lookup: CDR1 SNHLY, CDR2 FYNNEI.

This clonotype appeared many times. The genes are TRBV6-6 and TRBJ2-3; D is unresolved. V was clipped by 8 bases and J by 7 bases, with 16 bases between them. The germline gives CDR1 MNHNY, CDR2 SVGAGI (reference sequence). The length of the CDR3 is 13 residues. The CDR3 DNA reads TGTGCCAGCGCCGGACCTGAACCAAATACGCAGTATTTT. It specifies CASAGPEPNTQYF.

The chain links TRBV28 to TRBJ1-1; TRBD1 matches 10 bases. The CDR3 consists of 15 residues. The junction had 13 bases not matched to a gene; V was cut back by 10 bases and J by 5 bases. Germline V gives CDR1 MDHEN, CDR2 SYDVKM. CDR3 region: CATGPETGGRTEAFF. The CDR3 DNA sequence: TGTGCCACGGGGCCGGAGACAGGGGGCCGGACTGAAGCTTTCTTT.

There are many counts of this clonotype. CDR3 loop: CASSQDGGAAYNEQFF. In nucleotides, the CDR3 is TGTGCCAGCAGCCAAGACGGGGGAGCAGCCTACAATGAGCAGTTCTTC. The chain couples TRBV3-1 to TRBJ2-1; possible D gene TRBD2, 6 bases. V lost 0 bases to trimming and J lost 2 bases, with 11 bases between them. Germline CDR1 reads LGHDT; CDR2 reads YNNKEL (reference sequence). The CDR3 is 16 amino acids.

In its sample, this clonotype was seen once. It may be a read error: a sequence one base away is much more abundant. The rearrangement joins TRBV5-1 to TRBJ2-7; tentatively, D is TRBD1 (7 bases). Germline V CDR1 and CDR2: SGHRS, YFSETQ. Trimming took off 4 bases at V and 1 base at J, with 18 bases between the two ends. The CDR3 extends over 16 amino acids. The CDR3 nucleotides read TGCGCCAGCAGCCCGGCCGGGACAGCGGGTTCCTACGAGCAGTACTTC. This translates into CASSPAGTAGSYEQYF.

This clonotype is labeled as medium-sized (0.01 to 0.1%). This CDR3 reads CSAMAATSLASMSNEQFF. In DNA, the CDR3 is TGCAGTGCTATGGCCGCCACATCCCTAGCTTCAATGTCTAATGAGCAGTTCTTC. The chain links TRBV20-1 to TRBJ2-1; maybe TRBD2 (5 bases). CDR1 is DFQATT and CDR2 is SNEGSKA in the germline V gene (reference sequence). The ends were cut back, 4 bases at V and 7 bases at J, with 29 bases in the middle. The CDR3 consists of 18 residues.

This clonotype showed up many times. The V call is TRBV7-2, the J call TRBJ2-5; 9 nucleotides line up with TRBD2. Germline loops: CDR1 SGHTA, CDR2 FQGNSA. The ends lost 3 bases at V and 7 bases at J; junction bases unmatched: 6. This CDR3 comprises 14 residues. The CDR3 sequence is CASSFSGGPGTQYF. The DNA of the CDR3 is TGTGCCAGCAGCTTTAGCGGGGGACCGGGGACCCAGTACTTC.

Judged by abundance, this clonotype is medium-sized. The J gene is TRBJ1-1, the V gene TRBV12-3 or TRBV12-4, with unresolved D. The CDR3 runs to 16 residues. Between the trimmed V and J ends, which lost 3 bases and 6 bases, there was a span of 20 bases. The CDR3 sequence: CASSLSVTLDESEAFF. DNA of the CDR3: TGTGCCAGCAGTTTGTCTGTCACGCTGGATGAATCTGAAGCTTTCTTT.

This clonotype was seen repeatedly, ten times or more. The chain carries TRBV4-1 and TRBJ2-5, with a weak D call TRBD1 (5 bases). This CDR3 is built from 15 residues. Trimming removed 1 base from V and 5 bases from J, with 14 bases in between. Germline V gives CDR1 MGHRA, CDR2 YSYEKL. CDR3 bases: TGCGCCAGCAGCCAAGGGCCAGGGTTAATGGAGACCCAGTACTTC. Amino acid sequence: CASSQGPGLMETQYF.

The sample holds many counts of this clonotype. The chain recombines TRBV6-5 with TRBJ2-2; no reliable D call. In germline, CDR1 is MNHEY, CDR2 SVGAGI. Deletions cut 5 bases from V and 7 bases from J, with 11 bases between. The CDR3 is made up of 13 amino acids. CDR3 nucleotides: TGTGCCAGCAGTCGTGCCCTGGACGGGGAGCTGTTTTTT. Protein product: CASSRALDGELFF.

Regarding this clonotype: Given a much more abundant clone one base away, this may be a read error. This rearrangement joins TRBV7-3 to TRBJ1-1; the D is unclear. CDR3 length: 14 amino acids. Germline loops: CDR1 SGHTA, CDR2 FQGTGA. The chain's CDR3 is CASCLSTHGTEAFF. CDR3 DNA: TGTGCCAGCTGCTTAAGCACCCATGGGACTGAAGCTTTCTTT.

This clonotype was seen more than once but under ten times. The V gene is TRBV7-3, the J gene TRBJ2-3, with 11 bases matching TRBD1. J lost 4 bases, V lost 4 bases, and 4 bases had no gene match. CDR1 and CDR2 (germline): SGHTA, FQGTGA. The CDR3 has 15 residues. DNA of the CDR3: TGTGCCAGCAGCTCGGGACAGGGGGTCGCAGATACGCAGTATTTT. Amino acids: CASSSGQGVADTQYF.

This clonotype was recorded many times. V is TRBV21-1 and J is TRBJ2-5; TRBD1 is the table's D call and was not checked against the DNA. TRBV21-1 is reported as a pseudogene. The CDR3 has 13 residues. Here the CDR3 reads CASSTSTGETQYF. The CDR3 DNA reads as TGTGCCAGCAGCACCTCGACAGGAGAGACCCAGTACTTC.

This clonotype was observed a handful of times. CDR3 residues: CASSQGTGDNQPQHF. Written as DNA, the CDR3 is TGTGCCAGCAGCCAAGGGACAGGCGACAATCAGCCCCAGCATTTT. This rearrangement joins TRBV12-3 or TRBV12-4 to TRBJ1-5; 8 positions agree with TRBD1. Trimming cost V 6 bases and J 3 bases; bases outside gene matches: 7. The CDR3 is 15 amino acids.

This clonotype was observed many times. It is likely a read error, because the conserved phenylalanine at the end of the CDR3 is missing. The chain joins TRBV11-3 to TRBJ2-2; 9 bases are a match to TRBD2. The CDR3 covers 16 residues. Trimming took 0 bases from V and 1 from J; bases not matched to a gene: 0. Germline V CDR1 and CDR2: SGHNT, YENEEA. This chain's CDR3 is CASSLELAGNTGELFS. CDR3 DNA: TGTGCCAGCAGCTTAGAACTAGCGGGGAACACCGGGGAGCTGTTTTCT.

This clonotype came up many times. The chain has TRBV20-1 and TRBJ2-5; D is unresolved. The V end lost 0 bases, the J end lost 4 bases, and 15 bases lay between the germline ends. This CDR3 has 15 amino acids. Germline CDR1 DFQATT, CDR2 SNEGSKA (reference sequence). The CDR3 reads CSARDPLGKLETQYF. The CDR3 DNA is TGCAGTGCTAGAGACCCCCTGGGGAAGTTAGAGACCCAGTACTTC.

The V call is TRBV5-6, the J call TRBJ2-2; D unclear. V lost 4 bases to trimming and J lost 0 bases, with 13 bases between them. CDR1 is SGHDT, CDR2 YYEEEE, per germline. The CDR3 length is 16 residues. In DNA form, the CDR3 reads TGTGCCAGCAGCCCCGGGCCCCAACCGAACACCGGGGAGCTGTTTTTT. Its protein is CASSPGPQPNTGELFF.

This clonotype is termed medium-sized (0.01 to 0.1%). The rearrangement links TRBV7-3 to TRBJ2-1; possibly TRBD1 or TRBD2 for D (5 bases each). The CDR3 loop spans 14 amino acids. Trimming pared 1 base from V and 6 bases from J, leaving 10 bases between. Germline CDR1 SGHTA, CDR2 FQGTGA. The CDR3 reads CASSLRGSTNEQFF. CDR3 in DNA: TGTGCCAGCAGCTTAAGGGGGAGCACCAATGAGCAGTTCTTC.

This clonotype showed up many times. V gene TRBV18 combines with J gene TRBJ2-5; 11 bases match TRBD2. After removal of 2 bases from V and 1 base from J, the junction contained 0 bases not matched to a gene. The CDR3 contains 15 residues. CDR1 KGHSH and CDR2 LQKENI come from the germline V gene. CDR3 region: CASSPGTSGQETQYF. The CDR3 nucleotides read TGTGCCAGCTCACCAGGGACTAGCGGCCAAGAGACCCAGTACTTC.

Concerning this clonotype: Compared with germline, one end of the junction differs, possibly owing to a read error. The CDR3 DNA is TGTGCTGGCAGCTTGTCCGGGACCCCCGGGCTGGATGAGCAGTCCTTC. Its protein is CAGSLSGTPGLDEQSF. V gene TRBV7-7 combines with J gene TRBJ2-1; the D gene could be TRBD1 or TRBD2 (5 bases each). Germline CDR1 and CDR2: SSHAT and FNYEAQ (reference sequence). The CDR3 is 16 residues long.

The sample holds a few counts of this clonotype. The chain joins TRBV11-2 to TRBJ2-7; TRBD2 agrees at 12 bases. The CDR3 is 14 residues long. V lost 5 bases and J lost 1; bases outside the gene matches: 0. Germline V gene sequence: CDR1 SGHAT, CDR2 FQNNGV. The DNA of the CDR3 is TGTGCCAGCAGCGGGACTAGCGGGTCCTACGAGCAGTACTTC. Amino acid sequence: CASSGTSGSYEQYF.

This chain connects TRBV19 to TRBJ1-4; TRBD1 is a possible D gene (6 bases). V dropped 7 bases and J dropped 0 bases, with 21 bases sitting between them. Germline lookup yields CDR1 LNHDA and CDR2 SQIVND (reference sequence). CDR3 length equals 18 residues. As DNA, the CDR3 is TGTGCCAGTACCAGCGGAGGGACATCGCACTCAACTAATGAAAAACTGTTTTTT. It is translated as CASTSGGTSHSTNEKLFF.

Only a few counts were recorded for this clonotype. V usage is TRBV7-9 and J usage is TRBJ1-2; D is uncertain. V lost 1 base and J 4 bases, leaving 13 bases between the germline ends. CDR1 SEHNR and CDR2 FQNEAQ come from the germline V gene (reference sequence). The CDR3 totals 15 residues. The CDR3 sequence: CASSLEDSKGYGYTF. DNA for the CDR3: TGTGCCAGCAGCTTAGAGGATTCTAAGGGCTATGGCTACACCTTC.

In its sample, this clonotype was seen many times. CDR3 protein: CASSKGGQATDTQYF. CDR3 nucleotides: TGTGCCAGCAGCAAAGGAGGACAGGCCACAGATACGCAGTATTTT. The chain uses TRBV21-1 and TRBJ2-3; no DNA check was done on the table's D call, TRBD1. TRBV21-1 is reported as a pseudogene. The CDR3 runs to 15 residues.